The entry below describes one TCR beta chain. The CDR3 runs to 15 residues. CDR1 MNHNY and CDR2 SVGAGI come from the germline V gene (reference sequence). V trimming: 6 bases; J trimming: 8 bases; junction bases outside the gene matches: 11. These data originate in a study of blood T cell repertoires in COVID-19. Study-level information: Sample material is recorded as cDNA or gDNA derived from T cells, B-cell-depleted T cells, or PBMCs.

In the original workflow: Amplification of reference gene primers was used by the study to estimate nucleated cell counts. Repertoires were generated with immunoSEQ multiplex PCR, while TCRdb's copy carries only in-frame clones and drops some. V, J and clone size are taken as reported in that table, and D and trimming were inferred from the DNA itself. Among approximately 200,000 clones listed, around 85% were seen once. Specimen: peripheral blood. This TCR derives from a man aged 65 to 79 with active or convalescent COVID-19. The chain combines TRBV6-6 with TRBJ1-2; 11 bases match TRBD1. DNA for the CDR3: TGTGCCAGCAGGACAACCGGGACAGGGGGAGAAGGCTACACCTTC. Protein sequence: CASRTTGTGGEGYTF.